A selection of T cell receptor beta chains follows, all from one sample in a study of blood T cell repertoires in COVID-19. Clones were sequenced by immunoSEQ multiplex PCR, and TCRdb holds only the in-frame ones, with some missing. The sample holds 200,000 to 250,000 clones; roughly 84% are singletons and the top ten take about 2.1%. The sequencing sample was made of peripheral blood. The receptors come from a woman in her sixties with acute or convalescent COVID-19. The CDR3 runs from the conserved cysteine through the conserved F or W. Clone sizes are given selectively: once, few, many, or a class where the clone is expanded.

J: TRBJ2-5; V: TRBV29-1; size: .; CDR3: CSVETWANQETQYF
J: TRBJ1-2; V: TRBV10-1; size: .; CDR3: CASDTGSLIGGYGYTF
J: TRBJ1-1; V: TRBV4-1; size: .; CDR3: CASRPQRGESTEAFF
J: TRBJ2-7; V: TRBV7-2; size: .; CDR3: CASSSNRVSYEQYF
J: TRBJ1-2; V: TRBV2; size: .; CDR3: CASSTGIYGYTF
J: TRBJ2-7; V: TRBV13; size: .; CDR3: CASSLGRKAYEQYF
J: TRBJ2-4; V: TRBV5-5; size: .; CDR3: CASSPGQGFKNIQYF
J: TRBJ1-5; V: TRBV19; size: few; CDR3: CASSFFSNQPQHF
J: TRBJ1-1; V: TRBV6-6; size: many; CDR3: CASPRGSEAFF
J: TRBJ2-7; V: TRBV5-1; size: .; CDR3: CASSQTGGEQYF
J: TRBJ2-2; V: TRBV9; size: many; CDR3: CASSYRVVGELFF
J: TRBJ1-5; V: TRBV20-1; size: once; CDR3: CSASQGGRQPQHF
J: TRBJ2-5; V: TRBV19; size: .; CDR3: CASSVAGPQETQYF
J: TRBJ2-7; V: TRBV5-1; size: .; CDR3: CASSLALSGNSKIYEQYF
J: TRBJ1-5; V: TRBV28; size: .; CDR3: CAVLVRDRGGQPQHF
J: TRBJ1-3; V: TRBV6-1; size: few; CDR3: CASSEHTGSGNTIYF
J: TRBJ2-1; V: TRBV5-1; size: .; CDR3: CASSPTLAANEQFF
J: TRBJ1-5; V: TRBV4-1; size: .; CDR3: CASSQGRNQPQHF
J: TRBJ1-2; V: TRBV6-6; size: .; CDR3: CASSFNSESSTF
J: TRBJ1-2; V: TRBV27; size: .; CDR3: CASSLSGTGGYTF
J: TRBJ2-7; V: TRBV5-6; size: .; CDR3: CASSSNTHYEQYF
J: TRBJ1-2; V: TRBV5-6; size: .; CDR3: CASNLGQRDYGYTF
J: TRBJ1-2; V: TRBV6-5; size: once; CDR3: CASSYVPGGLLNGYTF
J: TRBJ2-7; V: TRBV28; size: few; CDR3: CASSLFASGPYEQYF
J: TRBJ1-6; V: TRBV9; size: few; CDR3: CASSPFETPNSPLHF
J: TRBJ1-2; V: TRBV6-5; size: .; CDR3: CASRRDRVVLGYTF
J: TRBJ2-3; V: TRBV6-1; size: .; CDR3: CASSEVVAGGPTSTDTQYF
J: TRBJ1-5; V: TRBV5-4; size: .; CDR3: CASSRGGSNQPQHF
J: TRBJ1-3; V: TRBV7-9; size: .; CDR3: CASTDRTDGNTIYF
J: TRBJ2-1; V: TRBV30; size: once; CDR3: CAWTILAGAFYNEQFF
J: TRBJ1-3; V: TRBV2; size: .; CDR3: CASVLGQVSGNTIYF
J: TRBJ2-2; V: TRBV14; size: many; CDR3: CASSLGTSGGVSGELFF
J: TRBJ2-7; V: TRBV5-6; size: .; CDR3: CASSRKPGQGYEQYF
J: TRBJ2-7; V: TRBV4-1; size: .; CDR3: CASSQEGAVYEQYF
J: TRBJ1-6; V: TRBV7-9; size: .; CDR3: CASRRTTGLYNSPLHF
J: TRBJ1-1; V: TRBV28; size: .; CDR3: CASSHQVNTEAFF
J: TRBJ2-5; V: TRBV5-4; size: .; CDR3: CASSFSGGAFRETQYF
J: TRBJ1-1; V: TRBV30; size: .; CDR3: CAWFGRGVTEAFF
J: TRBJ2-1; V: TRBV7-9; size: once; CDR3: CASSLAPWGRGADDEQFF
J: TRBJ2-5; V: TRBV7-6; size: once; CDR3: CASSSPGIVSQYF
J: TRBJ2-2; V: TRBV30; size: .; CDR3: CAWTPTGNTGELFF
J: TRBJ2-5; V: TRBV4-3; size: .; CDR3: CASSQEYPGQVGETQYF
J: TRBJ1-6; V: TRBV6-1; size: few; CDR3: CASSEATYNSPLHF
J: TRBJ2-6; V: TRBV2; size: .; CDR3: CASKPIQGGGGANVLTF
J: TRBJ2-1; V: TRBV13; size: once; CDR3: CASSPGQYNEQFF
J: TRBJ2-1; V: TRBV7-8; size: .; CDR3: CASSSRGWNEQFF
J: TRBJ2-1; V: TRBV7-9; size: .; CDR3: CASSTPGTGGEQFF
J: TRBJ2-3; V: TRBV28; size: .; CDR3: CASSYGQMTDTQYF
J: TRBJ2-7; V: TRBV27; size: few; CDR3: CASSQGLSDSYEQYF
J: TRBJ1-2; V: TRBV4-1; size: .; CDR3: CASSQNSGQGYGYTF
J: TRBJ2-1; V: TRBV9; size: .; CDR3: CASTRGQGAHNEQFF